These 28 T cell receptor beta chains originate from one sample sequenced in a study of cytomegalovirus exposure and HLA in healthy donors. Amplification used 60 Vbeta primers and 13 Jbeta primers. Sequencing used immunoSEQ multiplex PCR; TCRdb keeps in-frame clones, though not all of them. The sample consists of about 190,000 clones, 77% of them appearing once. The specimen was PBMCs. These receptors were obtained from a woman in her 30s in good health and CMV-seropositive.

This clone has a handful of counts. V usage is TRBV15 and J usage is TRBJ1-5; 9 nucleotides align to TRBD1. The CDR3 length is 14 residues. The V gene end was trimmed by 6 bases and the J gene end by 6 bases; junction bases not matched to a gene: 6. Germline V lookup: CDR1 LNHNV, CDR2 YYDKDF (reference sequence). For the CDR3, the DNA is TGTGCCACCAGGATCGACAGGGGGACTCAGCCCCAGCATTTT. Its translation: CATRIDRGTQPQHF. Complete variable domain (other parts from reference TRBV15 and TRBJ1-5): DAMVIQNPRYQVTQFGKPVTLSCSQTLNHNVMYWYQQKSSQAPKLLFHYYDKDFNNEADTPDNFQSRRPNTSFCFLDIRSPGLGDTAMYLCATRIDRGTQPQHFGDGTRLSIL.

The V call is TRBV19, the J call TRBJ2-7; maybe TRBD1 (9 bases). V shed 7 bases and J shed 2 bases, with 18 bases lying between them. This CDR3 spans 15 amino acids. Per germline, CDR1 LNHDA and CDR2 SQIVND (reference sequence). CDR3 sequence: CASTPGGTGTYEQYF. The CDR3 nucleotides read TGTGCCAGTACCCCGGGGGGGACAGGGACCTACGAGCAGTACTTC.

The chain couples TRBV2 to TRBJ1-1, with D maybe TRBD1 (5 bases). The CDR3 length is 12 residues. The V gene lost 6 bases and the J gene lost 3 bases, with 8 bases spanning the gap. Germline V gene data show CDR1 as SNHLY and CDR2 as FYNNEI. This CDR3 is CASRTEYTEAFF. CDR3 coding DNA: TGTGCCAGCAGGACAGAGTACACTGAAGCTTTCTTT.

Details on this clone: The same CDR3 arises from other DNA sequences in this sample as well. The chain couples TRBV10-3 to TRBJ1-3; perhaps TRBD1 as D (5 bases). The V and J ends lost 11 bases and 0 bases respectively, with 14 bases between them. The length of the CDR3 is 14 residues. Germline V gives CDR1 ENHRY, CDR2 SYGVKD. CDR3 region: CASGGGSSGNTIYF. The CDR3 nucleotides read TGTGCCTCCGGCGGGGGAAGCTCTGGAAACACCATATATTTT.

Notes on this clone: Other DNA sequences of this sample code for an identical CDR3. The chain employs TRBV9 and TRBJ2-1, with 10 bases lining up with TRBD2. The germline V gene has CDR1 SGDLS and CDR2 YYNGEE. V lost 2 bases to trimming and J lost 4 bases; unmatched junction nucleotides: 0. This CDR3 comprises 14 residues. CDR3 coding DNA: TGTGCCAGCAGCGTGACTAGCGGGTACAATGAGCAGTTCTTC. It encodes CASSVTSGYNEQFF.

This chain links TRBV28 with TRBJ2-5; D unresolved. CDR1 is MDHEN and CDR2 is SYDVKM in the germline V gene. There are 11 residues in the CDR3. Deletions cut 6 bases from V and 6 bases from J, with 8 bases between. The CDR3: CASSDKKTQYF. As DNA, the CDR3 is TGTGCCAGCAGCGACAAAAAGACCCAGTACTTC. The full variable domain, its missing parts supplied by reference TRBV28 and TRBJ2-5, is DVKVTQSSRYLVKRTGEKVFLECVQDMDHENMFWYRQDPGLGLRLIYFSYDVKMKEKGDIPEGYSVSREKKERFSLILESASTNQTSMYLCASSDKKTQYFGPGTRLLVL.

The chain uses TRBV5-8 and TRBJ2-5, with 10 bases fitting TRBD2. Losses at the gene ends were 0 bases for V and 3 bases for J; bases not matched to a gene: 11. The CDR3 sequence is 18 residues long. Germline lookup yields CDR1 SGHTS and CDR2 YDEGEE. In DNA form, the CDR3 reads TGTGCCAGCAGCTTGGCCCTAGCGGGGGCCACAGCCGAAGAGACCCAGTACTTC. Protein product: CASSLALAGATAEETQYF.

The gene calls are TRBV5-1 and TRBJ2-5; 11 bases are shared with TRBD2. This CDR3 is 18 amino acids long. The germline gives CDR1 SGHRS, CDR2 YFSETQ. Trimming took 0 bases from V and 4 from J; bases not matched to a gene: 11. The CDR3, as DNA: TGCGCCAGCAGCTTGGCCCTAGCGGGAGGAGGAGTGGGAGAGACCCAGTACTTC. Protein product: CASSLALAGGGVGETQYF.

The rearrangement uses TRBV5-5 and TRBJ2-1, with TRBD2 matching over 11 bases. CDR1 is SGHKS, CDR2 YYEKEE, per germline (reference sequence). The length of the CDR3 is 15 residues. J gave up 4 bases and V 2 bases, and 2 bases lay outside the gene matches. CDR3 DNA: TGTGCCAGCAGCTTACTAGCGGGAGCGTACAATGAGCAGTTCTTC. As protein: CASSLLAGAYNEQFF.

The V gene is TRBV5-1, the J gene TRBJ1-5; TRBD1 matches at 7 bases. Germline CDR1 SGHRS, CDR2 YFSETQ. With 4 bases clipped from V and 3 bases from J, the junction kept 4 bases outside the gene matches. CDR3 length: 14 amino acids. This chain's CDR3 is CASSHGTDNQPQHF. The CDR3 nucleotides read TGCGCCAGCAGCCACGGGACAGACAATCAGCCCCAGCATTTT.

The J gene is TRBJ2-7, the V gene TRBV6-5, with D possibly being TRBD1 (6 bases). Germline loops: CDR1 MNHEY, CDR2 SVGAGI. V was trimmed by 7 bases and J by 6 bases, leaving 19 bases between them. This CDR3 is 14 amino acids long. CDR3 in amino acids: CASTDRSISGEQYF. The CDR3 bases are TGTGCCAGCACCGACAGGTCCATAAGTGGCGAGCAGTACTTC.

The chain has TRBV28 and TRBJ2-1, with 10 bases aligning to TRBD2. This CDR3 region has 16 residues. From germline, CDR1 is MDHEN and CDR2 SYDVKM. The junction had 9 bases not matched to a gene; V was cut back by 2 bases and J by 8 bases. The CDR3 DNA is TGTGCCAGCAGTTTAACGGGGCTAGCGGGAGTCTATGAGCAGTTCTTC. Residues: CASSLTGLAGVYEQFF.

As to this clone: The junction differs from germline at one of its ends, possibly a read error. The rearrangement links TRBV19 to TRBJ1-2, with D tentatively TRBD1 (5 bases). Germline V lookup: CDR1 LNHDA, CDR2 SQIVND (reference sequence). CDR3 size: 13 residues. Here the CDR3 reads CASSTGFNYSYTF. The CDR3 nucleotides are TGTGCCAGTAGTACAGGGTTCAACTATAGCTACACCTTC.

V and J are TRBV7-9 and TRBJ1-1; TRBD1 might be the D (5 bases). V gave up 2 bases and J gave up 4 bases, with 8 bases separating them. CDR1 SEHNR and CDR2 FQNEAQ come from the germline V gene (reference sequence). The CDR3 length is 13 residues. The CDR3 nucleotides read TGTGCCAGCAGCTTATCCGGGGGCACTGAAGCTTTCTTT. It yields the protein CASSLSGGTEAFF.

This sequence joins TRBV7-2 and TRBJ2-3; 8 bases line up with TRBD2. V lost 2 bases, J lost 2 bases, and 3 bases stayed unmatched. CDR3 size: 15 residues. Germline CDR1 and CDR2: SGHTA and FQGNSA. CDR3 residues: CASSLPGGPTDTQYF. The CDR3 nucleotides read TGTGCCAGCAGCTTACCGGGGGGGCCCACAGATACGCAGTATTTT.

V is TRBV5-4 and J is TRBJ2-5; a possible D gene is TRBD1 (5 bases). This CDR3 is built from 13 residues. Germline loops: CDR1 SGHNT, CDR2 YYREEE (reference sequence). V lost 2 bases, J lost 7 bases, and 12 bases lay in between. The CDR3 DNA follows: TGTGCCAGCAGCTTTGGGGATAGGGGGACCCAGTACTTC. This gives the protein CASSFGDRGTQYF.

V gene TRBV7-2 combines with J gene TRBJ2-7; tentatively, D is TRBD2 (6 bases). The V and J ends lost 5 bases and 8 bases respectively, with 22 bases between them. Germline V CDR1 and CDR2: SGHTA, FQGNSA. The CDR3 has 15 amino acids. This CDR3 is CASSQPPGTGAQQYF. CDR3 DNA sequence: TGTGCCAGCAGCCAGCCCCCCGGGACTGGCGCCCAGCAGTACTTC.

This clone came up a few times. The chain carries TRBV6-6 and TRBJ1-5; 7 positions agree with TRBD1. V lost 0 bases to trimming and J lost 5 bases; unmatched junction nucleotides: 1. CDR1 and CDR2 (germline): MNHNY, SVGAGI (reference sequence). CDR3 length: 14 amino acids. The CDR3 region has the DNA TGTGCCAGCAGTTACTCGACAGGGTATCAGCCCCAGCATTTT. Protein: CASSYSTGYQPQHF.

The rearrangement uses TRBV29-1 and TRBJ1-2; D is ambiguous. The length of the CDR3 is 13 residues. V was trimmed by 2 bases and J by 5 bases, leaving 12 bases between them. Germline V CDR1 and CDR2: SQVTM, ANQGSEA. The CDR3, as DNA: TGCAGCGTTGAACGACACGGCGAATATGGCTACACCTTC. Encoded protein: CSVERHGEYGYTF.

The CDR3 nucleotides are TGTGCCAGCAGCGTTAGCGGGTCTAGCACAGATACGCAGTATTTT. It codes for CASSVSGSSTDTQYF. V usage is TRBV9 and J usage is TRBJ2-3; 7 nucleotides match TRBD2. The V and J ends lost 2 bases and 0 bases, in that order; junction bases with no gene match: 3. CDR1 is SGDLS and CDR2 is YYNGEE in the germline V gene. This CDR3 is 15 amino acids long.

The chain has TRBV6-5 and TRBJ2-7; D uncertain. CDR1 is MNHEY, CDR2 SVGAGI, per germline. CDR3 length: 15 amino acids. Trimming took 7 bases from V and 0 from J, leaving 16 bases between them. CDR3 coding DNA: TGTGCCAGCACCCGAACCCCGGCGGACTCCTACGAGCAGTACTTC. It translates to CASTRTPADSYEQYF.

Remarks on this clone: Other nucleotide sequences from this sample produce the same CDR3. The rearrangement links TRBV7-3 to TRBJ1-5; D not certain. The CDR3 is made up of 13 amino acids. In germline, CDR1 is SGHTA, CDR2 FQGTGA. The V and J ends lost 3 bases and 6 bases respectively, with 9 bases between them. The CDR3 spells CASSLSFGQPQHF. CDR3 in DNA: TGTGCCAGCAGCTTGAGTTTTGGTCAGCCCCAGCATTTT.

V is TRBV4-2 and J is TRBJ2-2; D is unclear. CDR1 and CDR2 from the germline V gene are LGHNA and YNFKEQ. The CDR3 is made up of 14 amino acids. Between the trimmed V and J ends, which lost 3 bases and 3 bases, there was a span of 8 bases. CDR3 residues: CASSHEAYTGELFF. CDR3 bases: TGTGCCAGCAGCCATGAGGCTTACACCGGGGAGCTGTTTTTT.

The chain uses TRBV9 and TRBJ1-4, with a possible D match to TRBD1 (5 bases). This CDR3 is built from 14 residues. Germline lookup yields CDR1 SGDLS and CDR2 YYNGEE. Trimming took 3 bases from V and 8 from J, leaving 14 bases between them. The CDR3 nucleotides read TGTGCCAGCAGCGCGGGACTGCGCGGAGAAAAACTGTTTTTT. Amino acids: CASSAGLRGEKLFF.

The chain uses TRBV10-3 and TRBJ1-2; 8 nucleotides align to TRBD1. Losses at the gene ends were 2 bases for V and 4 bases for J; bases not matched to a gene: 12. The CDR3 length is 17 residues. Germline-derived CDR1 and CDR2 are ENHRY and SYGVKD. The CDR3 DNA is TGTGCCATCAGTGAGCGGGAGACAGGGGATCTCGGCTATGGCTACACCTTC. It encodes CAISERETGDLGYGYTF.

This rearrangement joins TRBV4-3 to TRBJ1-5, with D unresolved. This CDR3 has 14 amino acids. Germline assignment: CDR1 LGHNA and CDR2 YSLEER. V was pared by 0 bases and J by 7 bases, with 10 bases between. The CDR3 here is CASSQDGQQQPQHF. The CDR3, as DNA: TGCGCCAGCAGCCAAGATGGGCAGCAACAGCCCCAGCATTTT.

The V and J genes are TRBV7-9 and TRBJ2-1, with 10 nucleotides matching TRBD2. This CDR3 is 16 amino acids long. V lost 3 bases and J lost 6; bases outside the gene matches: 8. Germline CDR1 and CDR2: SEHNR and FQNEAQ (reference sequence). The CDR3, as DNA: TGTGCCAGCAGCTTTTTTACGAAGCGGGAGGGCAATGAGCAGTTCTTC. As protein: CASSFFTKREGNEQFF.

Points on this clone: The sample holds other DNA sequences that translate to the same CDR3. The chain combines TRBV11-2 with TRBJ1-5; D gene unclear. This CDR3 has 14 amino acids. Trimming pared 1 base from V and 1 base from J, leaving 5 bases between. Germline V CDR1 and CDR2: SGHAT, FQNNGV. The CDR3 is CASSLGVSNQPQHF. The CDR3 DNA follows: TGTGCCAGCAGCTTAGGAGTAAGCAATCAGCCCCAGCATTTT. Full variable domain (missing parts from reference TRBV11-2 and TRBJ1-5): EAGVAQSPRYKIIEKRQSVAFWCNPISGHATLYWYQQILGQGPKLLIQFQNNGVVDDSQLPKDRFSAERLKGVDSTLKIQPAKLEDSAVYLCASSLGVSNQPQHFGDGTRLSIL.